A single sample is the source of the 22 T cell receptor beta chains below, sequenced in a study of blood T cell repertoires in COVID-19 (dated by TCRdb to about 2020). The library was built by means of the immunoSEQ multiplex PCR assay. TCRdb obtained this table from immuneACCESS and retained in-frame rearrangements with V and J assigned. These tables miss some clones; where compared with another copy, unresolved V genes account for less than half of the shortfall, and the remainder is unexplained. In this sample the table shows about 190,000 clones, roughly 90% of which occur a single time. The ten most abundant clones make up around 1.6% of the sample. Sequencing input: peripheral blood. These receptors were taken from a man aged 18-30 years with active or convalescent COVID-19.

The rearrangement joins TRBV11-2 to TRBJ1-5; 7 bases are a match to TRBD1. Trimming at V came to 7 bases and at J to 5 bases, leaving 17 bases not matched to a gene. The CDR3 is made up of 17 amino acids. Looked up from germline, CDR1 is SGHAT and CDR2 is FQNNGV. The CDR3 spells CASNPTAGTERYQPQHF. The CDR3 DNA reads as TGTGCCAGCAACCCGACCGCCGGGACAGAACGTTATCAGCCCCAGCATTTT.

The count of this clone is one. The chain joins TRBV7-2 to TRBJ2-5; 10 bases align to TRBD1. Losses at the gene ends were 5 bases for V and 5 bases for J; bases not matched to a gene: 8. The CDR3 extends over 15 amino acids. Per the germline V gene, CDR1 is SGHTA and CDR2 is FQGNSA. Here the CDR3 reads CASSLRQGASETQYF. CDR3 coding DNA: TGTGCCAGCAGCCTGCGACAGGGGGCTTCGGAGACCCAGTACTTC.

The gene calls are TRBV5-4 and TRBJ1-1; possible D gene TRBD1, 5 bases. The germline V gene encodes CDR1 SGHNT and CDR2 YYREEE (reference sequence). Between the trimmed V and J ends, which lost 4 bases and 5 bases, there was a span of 15 bases. The CDR3 is 14 amino acids. Here the CDR3 DNA reads TGTGCCAGCAGCCTCGGTCGGGGGGATACTGAAGCTTTCTTT. Translation: CASSLGRGDTEAFF.

The V gene is TRBV21-1, the J gene TRBJ2-7; the D segment call TRBD1 is taken from the table without a DNA check. TRBV21-1 is deemed a pseudogene. CDR3 length: 17 amino acids. The CDR3 spells CASSNWAQGEYHYEQYF. The DNA of the CDR3 is TGTGCCAGCAGCAATTGGGCCCAAGGGGAATACCACTACGAGCAGTACTTC.

V gene TRBV2 combines with J gene TRBJ2-2, with D possibly being TRBD1 (5 bases). The CDR3 covers 15 residues. V was shortened by 3 bases and J by 4 bases, with 12 bases between the two germline ends. Germline V gene sequence: CDR1 SNHLY, CDR2 FYNNEI. CDR3 amino acids: CASSENRPPTGELFF. Written as DNA, the CDR3 is TGTGCCAGCAGTGAGAACAGGCCGCCCACCGGGGAGCTGTTTTTT.

The rearrangement joins TRBV2 to TRBJ2-3; D is perhaps TRBD1 (8 bases). The V gene's germline CDR1 is SNHLY and CDR2 FYNNEI. The CDR3 consists of 17 residues. Trimming cost V 6 bases and J 3 bases, with 22 bases left between them. CDR3 sequence reads: CASRGGIGQGGTDTQYF. The CDR3 region has the DNA TGTGCCAGCAGAGGGGGCATAGGACAGGGAGGGACAGATACGCAGTATTTT.

As regards this clone: A read error may produce the germline difference seen at one junction end. The rearrangement links TRBV7-7 to TRBJ2-7, with 7 bases identical to TRBD2. This CDR3 is 15 amino acids long. In germline, CDR1 is SSHAT, CDR2 FNYEAQ (reference sequence). The CDR3 is CASSVSGLSSYEQYF. For the CDR3, the DNA is TGTGCTAGCAGCGTTAGCGGGTTAAGCTCCTACGAGCAGTACTTC.

This clone has a handful of counts. The rearrangement uses TRBV19 and TRBJ1-3; maybe TRBD1 (6 bases). The CDR3 length is 16 residues. Trimming left V 9 bases short and J 0 bases short, with 18 bases between. Looked up from germline, CDR1 is LNHDA and CDR2 is SQIVND (reference sequence). Here the CDR3 DNA reads TGTGCCAGCACACAGGGTTGGCGGAGCTCTGGAAACACCATATATTTT. It codes for CASTQGWRSSGNTIYF.

This CDR3 reads CASSLGGGWNYEQYF. Written as DNA, the CDR3 is TGTGCCAGCAGCTTAGGCGGAGGTTGGAACTACGAGCAGTACTTC. The chain couples TRBV7-9 to TRBJ2-7; a weak D match, TRBD2 (5 bases). CDR1 and CDR2 from the germline V gene are SEHNR and FQNEAQ (reference sequence). V lost 1 base and J 3 bases, leaving 13 bases between the germline ends. The CDR3 has 15 residues.

The chain combines TRBV19 with TRBJ1-2; no definite D call. CDR1 is LNHDA, CDR2 SQIVND, per germline (reference sequence). V gave up 5 bases and J gave up 4 bases, with 11 bases separating them. CDR3 size: 13 residues. The DNA for the CDR3 is TGTGCCAGTAGTCTTACCGAGTTCTATGGCTACACCTTC. This translates into CASSLTEFYGYTF.

This clone was counted once. The chain combines TRBV4-3 with TRBJ2-2, with TRBD2 matching over 15 bases. J lost 6 bases, V lost 4 bases, and 3 bases had no gene match. This CDR3 comprises 16 residues. Germline lookup yields CDR1 LGHNA and CDR2 YSLEER. The DNA of the CDR3 is TGCGCCAGCAGCCTAGGACTAGCGGGAGGGTCCGGGGAGCTGTTTTTT. Protein: CASSLGLAGGSGELFF.

The chain employs TRBV7-9 and TRBJ2-5; a possible D gene is TRBD1 (6 bases). CDR1 and CDR2 (germline): SEHNR, FQNEAQ (reference sequence). The V and J ends lost 5 bases and 0 bases respectively, with 13 bases between them. CDR3 length: 15 amino acids. The DNA of the CDR3 is TGTGCCAGCAGCCCAGGGAACAGGGACCAAGAGACCCAGTACTTC. It specifies CASSPGNRDQETQYF.

This clone appeared a single time. This chain links TRBV5-1 with TRBJ2-2; D is undetermined. The ends were cut back, 0 bases at V and 4 bases at J, with 10 bases in the middle. This CDR3 has 15 amino acids. Germline CDR1 and CDR2: SGHRS and YFSETQ. Here the CDR3 DNA reads TGCGCCAGCAGCTTGGATTTGGCAGTCACCGGGGAGCTGTTTTTT. Translating gives CASSLDLAVTGELFF.

The chain joins TRBV27 to TRBJ2-3, with 8 nucleotides matching TRBD2. J lost 2 bases, V lost 8 bases, and 6 bases had no gene match. This CDR3 spans 14 amino acids. Per the germline V gene, CDR1 is MNHEY and CDR2 is SMNVEV (reference sequence). CDR3: CASGLAGNTDTQYF. In DNA form, the CDR3 reads TGTGCCAGCGGGTTAGCGGGGAACACAGATACGCAGTATTTT.

J is TRBJ1-4 and V is TRBV11-2; D gene unclear. The V end was cut by 5 bases, the J end by 0 bases, with 10 bases between. Germline values: CDR1 SGHAT, CDR2 FQNNGV. CDR3 length: 15 residues. CDR3: CASSETSATNEKLFF. In DNA form, the CDR3 reads TGTGCCAGCAGCGAAACGAGTGCAACTAATGAAAAACTGTTTTTT.

The chain has TRBV5-1 and TRBJ2-7, with 7 positions matching TRBD1. J was trimmed by 2 bases and V by 5 bases; bases with no gene match: 4. Germline V gives CDR1 SGHRS, CDR2 YFSETQ. The CDR3 runs to 13 residues. The CDR3 DNA reads TGCGCCAGCAGTTCGGGACAGACCTACGAGCAGTACTTC. It encodes CASSSGQTYEQYF.

J is TRBJ2-3 and V is TRBV7-9, with TRBD2 matching 7 bases. The CDR3 is 15 residues long. Germline CDR1 and CDR2: SEHNR and FQNEAQ (reference sequence). Unmatched junction bases numbered 5, after V lost 5 bases and J lost 0 bases. CDR3 bases: TGTGCCAGCAGCCCGGGGGGTTCTAGCACAGATACGCAGTATTTT. Residues: CASSPGGSSTDTQYF.

This rearrangement joins TRBV6-6 to TRBJ2-1, with 7 bases matching TRBD1. The V and J ends lost 11 bases and 5 bases, in that order; junction bases with no gene match: 12. This CDR3 is 14 amino acids long. Looked up from germline, CDR1 is MNHNY and CDR2 is SVGAGI (reference sequence). DNA for the CDR3: TGTGCCGGACGTGACAGGGAAGGGGACAATGAGCAGTTCTTC. Amino acids: CAGRDREGDNEQFF.

J is TRBJ2-7 and V is TRBV12-3 or TRBV12-4, with 7 bases matching TRBD1. J gave up 9 bases and V 5 bases, and 10 bases lay outside the gene matches. The length of the CDR3 is 13 residues. The chain's CDR3 is CASSLEGGGAQYF. For the CDR3, the DNA is TGTGCCAGCAGTCTCGAAGGGGGCGGAGCGCAGTACTTC.

The chain couples TRBV4-2 to TRBJ2-3; the match to TRBD2 covers 11 bases. After removal of 1 base from V and 1 base from J, the junction contained 7 bases not matched to a gene. The CDR3 runs to 18 residues. Per germline, CDR1 LGHNA and CDR2 YNFKEQ. For the CDR3, the DNA is TGTGCCAGCAGCCAAGTCAGGTCGACTAGCGGGGGCACAGATACGCAGTATTTT. It is translated as CASSQVRSTSGGTDTQYF.

The chain joins TRBV6-6 to TRBJ1-5, with D possibly being TRBD1 (6 bases). The CDR3 is 15 amino acids. In germline, CDR1 is MNHNY, CDR2 SVGAGI (reference sequence). With 2 bases removed from V and 4 bases from J, the gap between germline ends came to 12 bases. The CDR3 protein is CASSYAGGQNQPQHF. CDR3 DNA: TGTGCCAGCAGTTACGCAGGCGGACAGAATCAGCCCCAGCATTTT.

This rearrangement joins TRBV30 to TRBJ1-2; tentatively, D is TRBD1 (6 bases). Germline CDR1 GTSNPN, CDR2 SVGIG (reference sequence). CDR3 length: 14 residues. Trimming left V 3 bases short and J 3 bases short, with 14 bases between. The DNA for the CDR3 is TGTGCCTGGAGCCGTATCGGGACATACTATGGCTACACCTTC. Translation: CAWSRIGTYYGYTF.